The entry below gives a single TCR beta chain sequence along with its context. Its specificity is unknown. This entry belongs to a study of T cell responses to AZD1222 COVID-19 vaccine. Study-wide results and limits: Reportedly, nearly half of unique spike TCRs recognized epitopes outside B.1.351/B.1.1.7 mutations. Among vaccine-associated CD4 TCRs, coverage spanned spike, with dominance at 160-218 and 743-854. The donors showed a predominance of white British ancestry and of females, with possible underestimation of clonal diversity.

Repertoires were generated with immunoSEQ multiplex PCR, while TCRdb's copy carries only in-frame clones and drops some. This sample has about 140,000 clones, with 80% to 95% found just once. This sample comprised peripheral blood, obtained on day 0 of AZD1222 vaccination. This TCR derives from an adult in good health.

For the CDR3, the DNA is TGTGCCAGCAGTTACCCCGGACAGGGGGCGGGCACTGAAGCTTTCTTT. It specifies CASSYPGQGAGTEAFF. This sequence joins TRBV6-5 and TRBJ1-1, with 11 nucleotides matching TRBD1. The V gene's germline CDR1 is MNHEY and CDR2 SVGAGI. Trimming took 2 bases from V and 4 from J; bases not matched to a gene: 6. The CDR3 is 16 residues long.